This T cell receptor beta chain was sequenced in a study of HIV-infected children after antiretroviral therapy interruption (dated by TCRdb to between 2017 and 2020). About the investigation overall: Eight children were included: four on planned treatment interruption and four on continuous treatment, all with CD4+ count above 500 and viral load below 50 copies/ml. The interruption group had a median age of around 9.5 years, and the continuous treatment group had a median age of approximately 8 years. Most participating children had recorded exposure to EBV and CMV. In the interruption arm, samples were obtained at week 0, week 12, end of interruption (week 24 or 48), and about 3 years after study end. Continuous-treatment samples were analyzed from corresponding weeks 0, 48 and 150. TCR repertoires were compared between children on planned treatment interruption and children on continuous antiretroviral treatment, alongside thymic output measurements.

Library construction relied on 3' RACE. TCR libraries were generated from RNA by a 3' RACE protocol incorporating unique molecular identifiers so that PCR amplification bias could be corrected. Amplicon libraries were pooled in groups of up to about 12 and sequenced on an Illumina MiSeq using v2 2x250 paired-end chemistry. The study's own analysis went as follows. Reads were processed with Decombinator for assignment of V and J genes and CDR3, and barcode-based correction of errors and PCR bias was applied. Repertoires were subsampled to equal depth before Gini coefficients were calculated with the R ineq package. Three approaches were used to assess CDR3 similarity: GLIPH, Hamming distance and a shared triplet metric. Starting from the raw public reads, TCRdb applied fastp trimming at Q25, assembled clones with MiXCR and retained in-frame beta chains. Here each entry gathers all rows of one CDR3 protein and keeps the most common genes and DNA. In this record, the V and J calls reflect TCRdb's handling and not the investigators' own analysis. Here the sample has 45,000 to 50,000 distinct CDR3 sequences; roughly 4.5% occur a single time. 0.6% to 0.85% of the sample is taken by the ten largest.

The meaning of the sample's treatment or condition label: PENTA 11 planned treatment interruption arm or continuous ART arm. The participants, all children from the United Kingdom aged 2 to 15 years, had been on at least three-drug ART for a minimum of 24 weeks. Cryopreserved PBMCs containing at least 5 million viable cells were needed, and a handful of candidate patients were excluded because their viable PBMC yield was low. Naive CD4+ CD45RA+ CD45RO- T cells were FACS-sorted from thawed PBMCs on a FACSAria III cell sorter. Sorted cells were fixed, and RNA was extracted using the RNeasy FFPE kit followed by the RNeasy Micro kit. CDR3 length: 15 amino acids, cysteine to phenylalanine. The entry retains the CDR3 DNA only, 45 bases that are in frame from base 1. CDR1 and CDR2 are read off the germline V gene as SGDLS and YYNGEE. V is clipped by 4 bases and J by 1 base, and the sequence between their germline boundaries is 14 bases long.

This clonotype has at least ten counts. Its antigen specificity is not known. Base qualities were left out, and no much larger clone turns up one base away. What the study reported, not specific to this receptor: The sorted CD45RA+ naive cells might contain minor non-naive CD45RA+ populations, such as EMRA or stem memory cells. The small number of patients is a limitation, and caution is needed when interpreting the data. An increase in the naive CD4+ Gini coefficient was observed by the end of treatment interruption, suggesting clonal expansion, and a return to baseline was observed by 3 years. In the naive CD4+ repertoires of PTI patients, CDR3 sharing between time points dropped after the start of interruption, while many sequences were shared between the end of interruption and 3 years later.

This receptor was identified in a pool of human donors with HIV. This chain joins TRBV9 to TRBJ2-5; perhaps TRBD2 is the D gene, with 6 bases matching. Specimen: CD45RA+ CD4+ T cells from PBMCs, pooled from several time points, collected from a donor given antiretroviral therapy, either interrupted or continuous. What this sample's cell subset or site label stands for: naive CD4+ CD45RA+ CD45RO- T cells. The DNA sequence follows: TGTGCCAGCAGCCCCCGTATGGGGGGCCAAGAGACCCAGTACTTC. Translated, it gives CASSPRMGGQETQYF. Supplemented by the reference TRBV9 and TRBJ2-5 proteins around the CDR3, the complete variable domain is DSGVTQTPKHLITATGQRVTLRCSPRSGDLSVYWYQQSLDQGLQFLIQYYNGEERAKGNILERFSAQQFPDLHSELNLSSLELGDSALYFCASSPRMGGQETQYFGPGTRLLVL.